The 32 T cell receptor beta chains in this list originate from one sample, sequenced in a study of blood T cell repertoires in COVID-19. Data came from immunoSEQ multiplex PCR; TCRdb stores just in-frame clones and leaves some out. The data show tens of thousands of clones, approximately 79% seen once. Input material: peripheral blood. These receptors originate from a man older than 75 with active COVID-19.

The rearrangement links TRBV6-2 or TRBV6-3 to TRBJ1-5; unclear D gene. Germline V CDR1 and CDR2: MNHEY, SVGEGT. The V gene lost 5 bases and the J gene lost 9 bases, with 8 bases spanning the gap. The CDR3 has 11 amino acids. The CDR3 sequence: CASSDYGPQHF. The DNA for the CDR3 is TGTGCCAGCAGTGACTACGGGCCCCAGCATTTT.

The chain uses TRBV10-3 and TRBJ2-7; 9 bases are a match to TRBD1. Per the germline V gene, CDR1 is ENHRY and CDR2 is SYGVKD. Trimming at V came to 2 bases and at J to 2 bases, leaving 4 bases not matched to a gene. CDR3 length: 15 residues. CDR3 sequence (DNA): TGTGCCATCAGTGAGGGGGACAGGGTGACCTACGAGCAGTACTTC. Encoded protein: CAISEGDRVTYEQYF.

The chain couples TRBV5-4 to TRBJ1-1, with 11 bases fitting TRBD1. The CDR3 totals 16 residues. CDR1 and CDR2 (germline): SGHNT, YYREEE (reference sequence). The junction had 3 bases not matched to a gene; V was cut back by 0 bases and J by 2 bases. CDR3 sequence (DNA): TGTGCCAGCAGCTTGGGGACAGGGGGCCGAAACACTGAAGCTTTCTTT. It is translated as CASSLGTGGRNTEAFF.

The chain recombines TRBV28 with TRBJ2-3; D might be TRBD1 (6 bases). Trimming cost V 8 bases and J 0 bases, with 9 bases left between them. CDR1 is MDHEN, CDR2 SYDVKM, per germline. This CDR3 spans 13 amino acids. The CDR3 reads CASGQGSTDTQYF. The CDR3, as DNA: TGTGCCAGCGGGCAGGGGAGCACAGATACGCAGTATTTT.

J is TRBJ1-1 and V is TRBV6-1; D is uncertain. The CDR3 has 12 residues. Germline lookup yields CDR1 MNHNS and CDR2 SASEGT. The germline V and J ends were trimmed by 3 bases and 8 bases, with 10 bases remaining between them. The CDR3 DNA sequence: TGTGCCAGCAGTGATTTGGGGAGGGAAGCTTTCTTT. Its translation: CASSDLGREAFF.

The chain couples TRBV11-2 to TRBJ2-1; TRBD1 matches at 10 bases. The germline gives CDR1 SGHAT, CDR2 FQNNGV. This CDR3 spans 17 amino acids. The V gene end was trimmed by 3 bases and the J gene end by 7 bases; junction bases not matched to a gene: 12. The CDR3 is CASSFIPGQGTENEQFF. CDR3 coding DNA: TGTGCCAGCAGCTTCATCCCGGGACAGGGGACCGAAAATGAGCAGTTCTTC. The full variable domain, rest sourced from reference TRBV11-2 and TRBJ2-1, is EAGVAQSPRYKIIEKRQSVAFWCNPISGHATLYWYQQILGQGPKLLIQFQNNGVVDDSQLPKDRFSAERLKGVDSTLKIQPAKLEDSAVYLCASSFIPGQGTENEQFFGPGTRLTVL.

V and J are TRBV2 and TRBJ2-1; 7 nucleotides align to TRBD2. Germline V lookup: CDR1 SNHLY, CDR2 FYNNEI. This CDR3 comprises 16 residues. Unmatched junction bases numbered 13, after V lost 4 bases and J lost 7 bases. The CDR3, as DNA: TGTGCCAGCAGTGCCCCCCTAGCGGACCCGGGGAATGAGCAGTTCTTC. The encoded protein is CASSAPLADPGNEQFF.

The chain combines TRBV19 with TRBJ1-4, with 7 bases matching TRBD1. CDR3 length: 15 amino acids. CDR1 is LNHDA and CDR2 is SQIVND in the germline V gene (reference sequence). The J segment lost 3 bases and the V segment lost 10 bases, leaving 11 bases of the junction unmatched. The CDR3, as DNA: TGTGCCACCGCCTCCCGACAGGGATCTAATGAAAAACTGTTTTTT. Protein sequence: CATASRQGSNEKLFF.

This chain joins TRBV15 and TRBJ2-4; 7 nucleotides agree with TRBD1. Germline V gene sequence: CDR1 LNHNV, CDR2 YYDKDF (reference sequence). The CDR3 covers 17 residues. V was clipped by 4 bases and J by 0 bases; unmatched bases: 9. CDR3 nucleotides: TGTGCCACCAGCAAGAGACAGGGAAATATAGCCAAAAACATTCAGTACTTC. Translation: CATSKRQGNIAKNIQYF.

The J gene is TRBJ2-1, the V gene TRBV11-3; 8 bases are shared with TRBD2. The junction had 7 bases not matched to a gene; V was cut back by 3 bases and J by 6 bases. Germline assignment: CDR1 SGHNT and CDR2 YENEEA. There are 15 residues in the CDR3. The CDR3 sequence: CASSLEGLAGNEQFF. The CDR3 region has the DNA TGTGCCAGCAGCTTGGAAGGACTAGCTGGCAATGAGCAGTTCTTC.

CDR3 bases: TGTGCCAGCAGTGAAGCTGGGGGACTCTATGGCTACACCTTC. Amino acids: CASSEAGGLYGYTF. The chain uses TRBV2 and TRBJ1-2, with D perhaps TRBD1 (5 bases). Per germline, CDR1 SNHLY and CDR2 FYNNEI. The CDR3 runs to 14 residues. Trimming took 0 bases from V and 4 from J, leaving 9 bases between them. Full variable domain (rest looked up from reference TRBV2 and TRBJ1-2): EPEVTQTPSHQVTQMGQEVILRCVPISNHLYFYWYRQILGQKVEFLVSFYNNEISEKSEIFDDQFSVERPDGSNFTLKIRSTKLEDSAMYFCASSEAGGLYGYTFGSGTRLTVV.

This sequence joins TRBV14 and TRBJ2-3, with TRBD1 matching over 8 bases. V lost 4 bases, J lost 1 base, and 7 bases stayed unmatched. CDR1 is SGHDN and CDR2 is FVKESK in the germline V gene. The CDR3 covers 16 residues. The CDR3 protein is CASSRLGQVGTDTQYF. The CDR3 DNA is TGTGCCAGCAGCCGATTGGGACAGGTTGGCACAGATACGCAGTATTTT.

The chain combines TRBV5-4 with TRBJ1-2; TRBD1 matches 9 bases. This CDR3 is 11 amino acids long. Germline V gene lookup returns CDR1 SGHNT and CDR2 YYREEE (reference sequence). Trimming removed 4 bases from V and 11 bases from J; junction bases left unmatched: 3. The CDR3 DNA sequence: TGTGCCAGCAGCCAGGACAGGGGTTACACCTTC. Its translation: CASSQDRGYTF.

This chain uses TRBV12-3 or TRBV12-4 with TRBJ1-6, with D possibly being TRBD1 (6 bases). The CDR3 is 12 amino acids. Trimming took 6 bases from V and 6 from J, leaving 6 bases between them. The CDR3 is CASRQGNSPLHF. CDR3 coding DNA: TGTGCCAGCAGACAGGGTAATTCACCCCTCCACTTT.

The chain employs TRBV25-1 and TRBJ2-7, with TRBD2 matching 8 bases. Germline CDR1 and CDR2: MGHDK and SYGVNS. The CDR3 loop spans 13 amino acids. V dropped 3 bases and J dropped 5; count of bases not matched to a gene: 3. DNA for the CDR3: TGTGCCAGCAGTGACACTAGCGGAGACGAGCAGTACTTC. Translating gives CASSDTSGDEQYF.

This clone was observed a handful of times. J is TRBJ2-7 and V is TRBV7-8; maybe TRBD1 (7 bases). The CDR3 extends over 14 amino acids. Germline CDR1 is SGHVS and CDR2 is FQNEAQ. Trimming removed 4 bases from V and 2 bases from J, with 12 bases in between. The CDR3 nucleotides are TGTGCCAGCAGCTGGGGGGACAGAGCCTACGAGCAGTACTTC. It is translated as CASSWGDRAYEQYF.

This chain joins TRBV5-1 and TRBJ1-3, with D perhaps TRBD1 (5 bases). CDR3 length: 18 amino acids. The V end lost 0 bases, the J end lost 0 bases, and 16 bases lay between the germline ends. The germline CDR1 and CDR2 sequences are SGHRS and YFSETQ. The CDR3 sequence is CASSLGDSMGSSGNTIYF. For the CDR3, the DNA is TGCGCCAGCAGCTTGGGGGACTCAATGGGTTCCTCTGGAAACACCATATATTTT.

This clone was detected a few times. The CDR3, as DNA: TGCGCCAGCAGCGCCAGGGTAGACACTGAAGCTTTCTTT. Translating gives CASSARVDTEAFF. This chain links TRBV5-1 with TRBJ1-1; perhaps TRBD1 as D (5 bases). The CDR3 spans 13 residues. Trimming took 4 bases from V and 3 from J, leaving 10 bases between them. Germline loops: CDR1 SGHRS, CDR2 YFSETQ.

The chain has TRBV6-5 and TRBJ1-5; D perhaps matches TRBD1 (6 bases). CDR1 is MNHEY and CDR2 is SVGAGI in the germline V gene. The CDR3 covers 16 residues. Trimming cost V 4 bases and J 3 bases, with 16 bases left between them. The CDR3 region is CASSSRTGSPNQPQHF. Here the CDR3 DNA reads TGTGCCAGCAGTTCCCGTACAGGGAGCCCCAATCAGCCCCAGCATTTT.

This clone was detected ten times or more. The rearrangement links TRBV4-3 to TRBJ1-1, with D perhaps TRBD1 (6 bases). Germline lookup yields CDR1 LGHNA and CDR2 YSLEER. Trimming took off 0 bases at V and 5 bases at J, with 13 bases between the two ends. The CDR3 covers 15 residues. CDR3 amino acids: CASSQDSQGKTEAFF. CDR3 nucleotide sequence: TGCGCCAGCAGCCAAGATAGTCAGGGGAAAACTGAAGCTTTCTTT.

This chain joins TRBV15 and TRBJ1-2, with TRBD1 matching 10 bases. Unmatched junction bases numbered 9, after V lost 6 bases and J lost 2 bases. The CDR3 spans 16 residues. CDR1 and CDR2 from the germline V gene are LNHNV and YYDKDF (reference sequence). CDR3 nucleotides: TGTGCCACCAGAAGGGGACAGGGGTCTGGGAACTATGGCTACACCTTC. Translated: CATRRGQGSGNYGYTF. The whole variable domain, filled in from reference TRBV15 and TRBJ1-2, reads DAMVIQNPRYQVTQFGKPVTLSCSQTLNHNVMYWYQQKSSQAPKLLFHYYDKDFNNEADTPDNFQSRRPNTSFCFLDIRSPGLGDTAMYLCATRRGQGSGNYGYTFGSGTRLTVV.

The chain recombines TRBV19 with TRBJ1-1; D is unresolved. Germline CDR1 reads LNHDA; CDR2 reads SQIVND (reference sequence). Trimming removed 0 bases from V and 3 bases from J, with 8 bases in between. CDR3 length equals 14 residues. The chain's CDR3 is CASSIEGTDTEAFF. CDR3 coding DNA: TGTGCCAGTAGTATAGAGGGCACAGACACTGAAGCTTTCTTT.

CDR3 residues: CASRANRGLGETQYF. CDR3 in DNA: TGTGCCAGCAGGGCTAACAGGGGGCTTGGGGAGACCCAGTACTTC. This chain connects TRBV2 to TRBJ2-5; the match to TRBD1 covers 9 bases. J was trimmed by 5 bases and V by 6 bases; bases with no gene match: 10. The CDR3 runs 15 residues. CDR1 and CDR2 from the germline V gene are SNHLY and FYNNEI.

The chain employs TRBV18 and TRBJ1-2; 7 bases agree with TRBD1. This CDR3 comprises 16 residues. Germline loops: CDR1 KGHSH, CDR2 LQKENI. Germline trimming cut 3 bases from V and 0 bases from J; bases unmatched to any gene: 7. Here the CDR3 DNA reads TGTGCCAGCTCACCTGTGACAGGGAACACTAACTATGGCTACACCTTC. It encodes CASSPVTGNTNYGYTF.

This chain links TRBV6-6 with TRBJ1-1; weak D call: TRBD1 (5 bases). The CDR3 covers 14 residues. Per germline, CDR1 MNHNY and CDR2 SVGAGI (reference sequence). The V gene lost 2 bases and the J gene lost 7 bases, with 14 bases spanning the gap. Written as DNA, the CDR3 is TGTGCCAGCAGTTACGGGGCCGGGGGGATTGAAGCTTTCTTT. Protein sequence: CASSYGAGGIEAFF.

The gene calls are TRBV2 and TRBJ1-5, with D perhaps matching TRBD1 (6 bases). V was trimmed by 3 bases and J by 1 base, leaving 10 bases between them. This CDR3 region has 15 residues. The germline gives CDR1 SNHLY, CDR2 FYNNEI. This CDR3 reads CASSDRGGSNQPQHF. The CDR3, as DNA: TGTGCCAGCAGTGACAGGGGAGGGAGCAATCAGCCCCAGCATTTT.

The chain couples TRBV3-1 (or the pseudogene TRBV3-2) to TRBJ2-1; tentative D call: TRBD1 (8 bases). Germline V gene lookup returns CDR1 LGHDT and CDR2 YNNKEL (reference sequence). The CDR3 length is 18 residues. Trimming left V 4 bases short and J 6 bases short, with 25 bases between. CDR3 DNA sequence: TGTGCCAGCAGCCCTGGCACAGGGGGGGTTTGTCTTCGCAATGAGCAGTTCTTC. As protein: CASSPGTGGVCLRNEQFF.

The CDR3 DNA sequence: TGTGCCCGACGGCAGAGGGCTTCTAACTATGGCTACACCTTC. As protein: CARRQRASNYGYTF. The rearrangement links TRBV2 to TRBJ1-2, with unresolved D. This CDR3 has 14 amino acids. V lost 11 bases and J lost 0, with 16 bases in between. Per the germline V gene, CDR1 is SNHLY and CDR2 is FYNNEI.

The rearrangement joins TRBV7-2 to TRBJ2-7; 8 nucleotides match TRBD2. This CDR3 has 15 amino acids. After removal of 4 bases from V and 2 bases from J, the junction contained 7 bases not matched to a gene. Germline V gives CDR1 SGHTA, CDR2 FQGNSA. The DNA of the CDR3 is TGTGCCAGCAGCTCGGGGGCGGGGGGCACCTACGAGCAGTACTTC. It encodes CASSSGAGGTYEQYF.

This clone was detected only once. The rearrangement joins TRBV6-5 to TRBJ2-5; D is ambiguous. Germline CDR1 MNHEY, CDR2 SVGAGI. The V end lost 6 bases, the J end lost 0 bases, and 5 bases lay between the germline ends. The CDR3 totals 12 residues. The chain's CDR3 is CASRLNQETQYF. In DNA, the CDR3 is TGTGCCAGCAGACTCAACCAAGAGACCCAGTACTTC.

This clone has only one observation. J is TRBJ2-2 and V is TRBV5-1; D may be TRBD2 (5 bases). With 2 bases removed from V and 1 base from J, the gap between germline ends came to 9 bases. The CDR3 runs 15 residues. Germline V gives CDR1 SGHRS, CDR2 YFSETQ. The CDR3 DNA is TGCGCCAGCAGCTTCAACGGGGAGAACACCGGGGAGCTGTTTTTT. Residues: CASSFNGENTGELFF.

This clone was recorded a few times. CDR3 nucleotides: TGTGCCAGCAGCCCGGGACAGGCCGGCTCGTATAATTCACCCCTCCACTTT. Residues: CASSPGQAGSYNSPLHF. The J gene is TRBJ1-6, the V gene TRBV5-6; 8 positions match TRBD1. Germline V gene lookup returns CDR1 SGHDT and CDR2 YYEEEE. The CDR3 runs 17 residues. J lost 4 bases, V lost 4 bases, and 10 bases had no gene match.